This T cell receptor beta chain derives from a study of blood T cell repertoires in COVID-19. The wider study: PBMCs, B-cell-depleted T cells, or T cells were the source of the cDNA or gDNA that made up the material.

Per the authors' pipeline: The assay estimated nucleated cells by amplifying reference gene primers. Some clones are missing from TCRdb's copy, which holds only in-frame ones; the method was immunoSEQ multiplex PCR. That table furnishes V, J and clone size, whereas the DNA furnished D and trimming. The sample shows a few hundred thousand clones, about 83% of them seen only once. Trimming removed 0 bases from V and 8 bases from J, with 17 bases in between. This CDR3 is built from 15 residues. Germline V lookup: CDR1 SGHRS, CDR2 YFSETQ. The genes are TRBV5-1 and TRBJ1-2; TRBD1 is a possible D gene (5 bases). The specimen sequenced was peripheral blood. The sequence came from a man between 60 and 70 years old who had recovered from COVID-19. The CDR3 DNA reads TGCGCCAGCAGCTTGGCTGTAGGGGATTCGTGGGGCTACACCTTC. Its protein is CASSLAVGDSWGYTF.